These 27 T cell receptor beta chains were sequenced from one sample in a study of cytomegalovirus exposure and HLA in healthy donors. With 60 Vbeta and 13 Jbeta primers, the PCR was carried out. TCRdb keeps only in-frame clones here, not all; method: immunoSEQ multiplex PCR. The sample yields approximately 110,000 clones, approximately 66% seen once. Sequenced material: PBMCs. These receptors were collected from a man aged 40-49 years in good health and CMV-seropositive.

The chain joins TRBV19 to TRBJ2-1, with TRBD2 identical over 7 bases. J was trimmed by 9 bases and V by 5 bases; bases with no gene match: 4. From germline, CDR1 is LNHDA and CDR2 SQIVND (reference sequence). The CDR3 sequence is 12 residues long. The CDR3 DNA follows: TGTGCCAGTAGTCCGGGGGAGGGTGAGCAGTTCTTC. Encoded protein: CASSPGEGEQFF.

This clone came up a few times. The chain has TRBV7-9 and TRBJ2-3, with 9 bases lining up with TRBD2. V dropped 5 bases and J dropped 2; count of bases not matched to a gene: 11. Germline CDR1 is SEHNR and CDR2 is FQNEAQ (reference sequence). This CDR3 contains 17 residues. The CDR3 coding sequence is TGTGCCAGCAGCAAGAGTCGGCTAGCGGGAAACACAGATACGCAGTATTTT. It yields the protein CASSKSRLAGNTDTQYF.

This sequence joins TRBV25-1 and TRBJ1-1, with D perhaps TRBD1 (6 bases). Germline V gives CDR1 MGHDK, CDR2 SYGVNS. V gave up 1 base and J gave up 4 bases, with 16 bases separating them. The CDR3 totals 16 residues. The CDR3: CASSEWTRGTVTEAFF. The CDR3, as DNA: TGTGCCAGCAGTGAATGGACCAGGGGCACGGTCACTGAAGCTTTCTTT.

A note on this clone: Different DNA sequences within this sample yield the same CDR3. V usage is TRBV10-2 and J usage is TRBJ2-5; D possibly corresponds to TRBD1 (8 bases). Germline V gene data show CDR1 as WSHSY and CDR2 as SAAADI. The CDR3 spans 13 residues. With 5 bases removed from V and 4 bases from J, the gap between germline ends came to 11 bases. The CDR3 DNA is TGCGCCAGCAGTACAGGGGGGGGAGAGACCCAGTACTTC. It codes for CASSTGGGETQYF.

The chain is built from TRBV29-1 and TRBJ2-7; D might be TRBD1 (7 bases). CDR1 SQVTM and CDR2 ANQGSEA come from the germline V gene. Trimming shortened V by 4 bases and J by 3 bases, and 19 bases separated the two germline ends. This CDR3 is 15 amino acids long. CDR3 sequence: CSVARRDRGIYEQYF. The CDR3 DNA is TGCAGCGTTGCCCGGCGGGACAGAGGTATCTACGAGCAGTACTTC.

This rearrangement joins TRBV9 to TRBJ1-4; D possibly corresponds to TRBD1 (6 bases). This CDR3 has 15 residues. V lost 5 bases, J lost 3 bases, and 14 bases lay in between. Germline CDR1 is SGDLS and CDR2 is YYNGEE. The CDR3 sequence: CASSASGEPNEKLFF. In nucleotides, the CDR3 is TGTGCCAGCAGTGCTTCAGGGGAGCCTAATGAAAAACTGTTTTTT.

J is TRBJ2-1 and V is TRBV10-3; D possibly corresponds to TRBD2 (5 bases). The CDR3 loop spans 16 amino acids. Trimming cost V 5 bases and J 0 bases, with 14 bases left between them. Per the germline V gene, CDR1 is ENHRY and CDR2 is SYGVKD. The CDR3 nucleotides are TGTGCCATCAGTTCACCGGACTGGGGCTCCTACAATGAGCAGTTCTTC. Translation gives CAISSPDWGSYNEQFF.

The chain is built from TRBV27 and TRBJ2-7; D is perhaps TRBD2 (5 bases). This CDR3 comprises 14 residues. The germline V gene has CDR1 MNHEY and CDR2 SMNVEV (reference sequence). Trimming left V 5 bases short and J 6 bases short, with 17 bases between. CDR3 sequence: CASSPWTDAPEQYV. CDR3 nucleotide sequence: TGTGCCAGCAGTCCTTGGACTGATGCCCCCGAGCAGTACGTC.

The CDR3 nucleotides are TGTGCCAGCAGTCCCCCGCGGTCTAAGAACACTGAAGCTTTCTTT. Its translation is CASSPPRSKNTEAFF. The rearrangement uses TRBV27 and TRBJ1-1, with D uncertain. The germline V and J ends were trimmed by 5 bases and 1 base, with 14 bases remaining between them. From germline, CDR1 is MNHEY and CDR2 SMNVEV (reference sequence). This CDR3 has 15 amino acids.

This clone was picked up one time. The V and J genes are TRBV18 and TRBJ2-3, with 9 bases matching TRBD2. The trim removed 2 bases at V and 0 bases at J, leaving 3 bases unmatched. Germline V CDR1 and CDR2: KGHSH, LQKENI. This CDR3 contains 16 residues. The CDR3 loop reads CASSPGTSLSTDTQYF. The CDR3 coding sequence is TGTGCCAGCTCACCAGGGACTAGCCTTAGCACAGATACGCAGTATTTT.

This clone has more than one count but fewer than ten. The chain is built from TRBV19 and TRBJ2-6; D possibly corresponds to TRBD1 (5 bases). Germline-derived CDR1 and CDR2 are LNHDA and SQIVND (reference sequence). The CDR3 loop spans 16 amino acids. The V end was cut by 4 bases, the J end by 0 bases, with 10 bases between. The CDR3 loop reads CASSTYRSSGANVLTF. The CDR3 DNA sequence: TGTGCCAGTAGTACCTACAGGAGCTCTGGGGCCAACGTCCTGACTTTC.

This clone was seen a few times. The rearrangement links TRBV5-8 to TRBJ2-2; 9 nucleotides line up with TRBD1. Germline trimming cut 6 bases from V and 5 bases from J; bases unmatched to any gene: 8. Germline V gene data show CDR1 as SGHTS and CDR2 as YDEGEE. CDR3 length equals 15 residues. CDR3 nucleotides: TGTGCCAGCAAAGTACAGGGGGCTGTGACCGGGGAGCTGTTTTTT. Its protein product is CASKVQGAVTGELFF.

CDR3 nucleotides: TGCGCCAGCAGTCTAGCGGGGAGCACAGATACGCAGTATTTT. It codes for CASSLAGSTDTQYF. The rearrangement links TRBV5-1 to TRBJ2-3; 9 nucleotides line up with TRBD2. V lost 5 bases, J lost 0 bases, and 1 base stayed unmatched. The CDR3 spans 14 residues. From germline, CDR1 is SGHRS and CDR2 YFSETQ.

This clone came up once. The chain combines TRBV7-9 with TRBJ1-1; 9 bases line up with TRBD1. The CDR3 is 15 amino acids. CDR1 is SEHNR and CDR2 is FQNEAQ in the germline V gene (reference sequence). V lost 4 bases to trimming and J lost 5 bases; unmatched junction nucleotides: 8. CDR3 in DNA: TGTGCCAGCAGCTCACAGGGGGCGAAGGAAACTGAAGCTTTCTTT. Translated, it gives CASSSQGAKETEAFF.

This clone has only a few counts. The gene calls are TRBV27 and TRBJ2-5; 7 bases align to TRBD2. Germline CDR1 reads MNHEY; CDR2 reads SMNVEV (reference sequence). The CDR3 has 13 amino acids. V lost 5 bases to trimming and J lost 5 bases; unmatched junction nucleotides: 5. CDR3 bases: TGTGCCAGCAGTGCGGGAGCAGGGGAGACCCAGTACTTC. Amino acid sequence: CASSAGAGETQYF.

The V call is TRBV5-1, the J call TRBJ1-2; D uncertain. The CDR3 has 13 residues. Trimming pared 0 bases from V and 3 bases from J, leaving 6 bases between. Germline loops: CDR1 SGHRS, CDR2 YFSETQ. The CDR3 loop reads CASSLDGDYGYTF. CDR3 nucleotides: TGCGCCAGCAGCTTGGACGGAGACTATGGCTACACCTTC.

This chain joins TRBV15 and TRBJ2-3; TRBD2 is a possible D gene (5 bases). The CDR3 length is 15 residues. Germline CDR1 and CDR2: LNHNV and YYDKDF (reference sequence). V dropped 1 base and J dropped 0 bases, with 8 bases sitting between them. Here the CDR3 DNA reads TGTGCCACCAGCAGAGTCAGCGGTAGCACAGATACGCAGTATTTT. This sequence encodes CATSRVSGSTDTQYF.

J is TRBJ1-2 and V is TRBV30, with a possible D match to TRBD1 (6 bases). The V end lost 2 bases, the J end lost 7 bases, and 11 bases lay between the germline ends. This CDR3 has 12 amino acids. CDR1 is GTSNPN, CDR2 SVGIG, per germline (reference sequence). This chain's CDR3 is CAWSLSGAGYTF. The CDR3 coding sequence is TGTGCCTGGAGTCTATCAGGGGCTGGCTACACCTTC.

The V gene is TRBV6-4, the J gene TRBJ1-5; the D is unclear. This CDR3 contains 15 residues. Trimming stripped 3 bases from V and 0 bases from J, with 9 bases between. Germline assignment: CDR1 MRHNA and CDR2 SNTAGT. The DNA for the CDR3 is TGTGCCAGCAGTGATGGAGGGTATAGCAATCAGCCCCAGCATTTT. Translating gives CASSDGGYSNQPQHF.

The V and J genes are TRBV27 and TRBJ2-1, with D perhaps TRBD2 (6 bases). Germline CDR1 and CDR2: MNHEY and SMNVEV (reference sequence). Trimming stripped 3 bases from V and 0 bases from J, with 9 bases between. CDR3 length equals 15 residues. The CDR3 DNA reads TGTGCCAGCAGTTTGGCGGGGAACTCCTACAATGAGCAGTTCTTC. It translates to CASSLAGNSYNEQFF.

The chain uses TRBV14 and TRBJ2-1; 7 bases line up with TRBD1. V lost 4 bases and J lost 12; bases outside the gene matches: 9. The CDR3 has 13 amino acids. Germline V lookup: CDR1 SGHDN, CDR2 FVKESK. The CDR3 nucleotides read TGTGCCAGCAGCCTGCCAGGGGGTGTGGGGCAGTTCTTC. Residues: CASSLPGGVGQFF.

The chain employs TRBV12-1 and TRBJ2-7; TRBD2 is the table's D call, not checked against the DNA. TRBV12-1 is designated a pseudogene. The length of the CDR3 is 12 residues. The CDR3 loop is CASSCLVHEQYV. CDR3 nucleotides: TGTGCCAGCAGCTGCCTAGTCCACGAGCAGTACGTC.

V is TRBV5-5 and J is TRBJ1-1; D is undetermined. The CDR3 is 12 amino acids. V dropped 7 bases and J dropped 2 bases, with 9 bases sitting between them. Germline V CDR1 and CDR2: SGHKS, YYEKEE (reference sequence). The CDR3 DNA reads TGTGCCAGCGCCCGGGGAAACACTGAAGCTTTCTTT. Its protein product is CASARGNTEAFF. The variable domain in full, with the rest retrieved from reference TRBV5-5 and TRBJ1-1, is DAGVTQSPTHLIKTRGQQVTLRCSPISGHKSVSWYQQVLGQGPQFIFQYYEKEERGRGNFPDRFSARQFPNYSSELNVNALLLGDSALYLCASARGNTEAFFGQGTRLTVV.

The V call is TRBV5-1, the J call TRBJ1-2, with D uncertain. Looked up from germline, CDR1 is SGHRS and CDR2 is YFSETQ. Deletions cut 2 bases from V and 6 bases from J, with 5 bases between. CDR3 size: 11 residues. The CDR3 reads CASSFGHGYTF. The DNA for the CDR3 is TGCGCCAGCAGCTTCGGTCATGGCTACACCTTC. Full variable domain (missing parts from reference TRBV5-1 and TRBJ1-2): KAGVTQTPRYLIKTRGQQVTLSCSPISGHRSVSWYQQTPGQGLQFLFEYFSETQRNKGNFPGRFSGRQFSNSRSEMNVSTLELGDSALYLCASSFGHGYTFGSGTRLTVV.

This clone was picked up one time. The chain joins TRBV30 to TRBJ2-5; 10 bases are a match to TRBD1. With the DNA end fitting TRBJ2-7 better, the J assignment may be wrong. This CDR3 comprises 14 residues. From germline, CDR1 is GTSNPN and CDR2 SVGIG (reference sequence). CDR3 coding DNA: TGTGCCTGGAGCTCCGGACAGGGGGGCTACGAGCAGTACTTC. Translation: CAWSSGQGGYEQYF.

This chain uses TRBV27 with TRBJ2-2; TRBD1 is a possible D gene (5 bases). The CDR3 runs 18 residues. The germline V gene has CDR1 MNHEY and CDR2 SMNVEV (reference sequence). The germline V and J ends were trimmed by 2 bases and 2 bases, with 18 bases remaining between them. The CDR3 nucleotides are TGTGCCAGCAGTTTACTTGGCTCAGGGATCGTAAACACCGGGGAGCTGTTTTTT. Translation gives CASSLLGSGIVNTGELFF.

This chain joins TRBV6-1 and TRBJ2-7, with 8 bases that match TRBD1. Germline CDR1 reads MNHNS; CDR2 reads SASEGT. V lost 2 bases, J lost 3 bases, and 3 bases stayed unmatched. The CDR3 is 14 amino acids. The CDR3 DNA is TGTGCCAGCAGTGAACAGGGGGCCGTCTACGAGCAGTACTTC. Amino acid sequence: CASSEQGAVYEQYF.